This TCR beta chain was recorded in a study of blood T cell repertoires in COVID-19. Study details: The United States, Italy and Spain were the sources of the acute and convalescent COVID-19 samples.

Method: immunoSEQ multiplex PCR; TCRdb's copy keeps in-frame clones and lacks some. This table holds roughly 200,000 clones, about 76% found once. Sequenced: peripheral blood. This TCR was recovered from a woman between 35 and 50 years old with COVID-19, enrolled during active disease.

The DNA for the CDR3 is TGTGCCAGCAGCGTAGGCCCCGTCGGGGAGCAGTACTTC. As protein: CASSVGPVGEQYF. The chain recombines TRBV9 with TRBJ2-7; no definite D call. Germline V gives CDR1 SGDLS, CDR2 YYNGEE. Between the trimmed V and J ends, which lost 0 bases and 7 bases, there was a span of 11 bases. There are 13 residues in the CDR3.